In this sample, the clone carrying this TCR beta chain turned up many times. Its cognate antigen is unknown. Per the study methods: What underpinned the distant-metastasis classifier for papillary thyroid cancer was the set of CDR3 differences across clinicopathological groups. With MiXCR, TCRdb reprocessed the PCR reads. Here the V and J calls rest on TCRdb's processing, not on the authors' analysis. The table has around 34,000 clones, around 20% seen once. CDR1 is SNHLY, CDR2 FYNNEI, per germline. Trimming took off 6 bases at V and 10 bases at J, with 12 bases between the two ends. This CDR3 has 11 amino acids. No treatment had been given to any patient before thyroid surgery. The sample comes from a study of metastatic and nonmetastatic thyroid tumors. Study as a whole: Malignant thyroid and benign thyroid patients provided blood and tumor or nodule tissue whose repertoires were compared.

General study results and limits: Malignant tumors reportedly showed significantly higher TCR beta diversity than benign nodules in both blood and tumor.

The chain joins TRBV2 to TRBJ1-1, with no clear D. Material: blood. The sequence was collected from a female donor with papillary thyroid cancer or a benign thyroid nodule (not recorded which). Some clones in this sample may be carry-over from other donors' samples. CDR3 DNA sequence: TGTGCCAGCAGGTCCGATTTTGGAGCTTTCTTT. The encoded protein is CASRSDFGAFF.